The 11 T cell receptor beta chains listed next were all sequenced from one sample in a study of cytomegalovirus exposure and HLA in healthy donors. PCR employed 60 Vbeta and 13 Jbeta primers. Measured with immunoSEQ multiplex PCR; TCRdb has only the in-frame clones, and not every one. The repertoire holds around 100,000 clones, with around 62% as singletons. Sequenced: PBMCs. All receptors derive from a man aged 30 to 39 in good health and CMV-seropositive.

In this sample, this clone turned up a few times. This chain connects TRBV5-6 to TRBJ2-2; 11 bases align to TRBD2. Germline values: CDR1 SGHDT, CDR2 YYEEEE. The V and J ends lost 5 bases and 0 bases, in that order; junction bases with no gene match: 6. This CDR3 comprises 17 residues. Here the CDR3 reads CASRSSGGGSNTGELFF. The DNA of the CDR3 is TGTGCCAGCAGGAGTAGCGGGGGGGGATCGAACACCGGGGAGCTGTTTTTT. Complete variable domain (other parts from reference TRBV5-6 and TRBJ2-2): DAGVTQSPTHLIKTRGQQVTLRCSPKSGHDTVSWYQQALGQGPQFIFQYYEEEERQRGNFPDRFSGHQFPNYSSELNVNALLLGDSALYLCASRSSGGGSNTGELFFGEGSRLTVL.

This clone was seen only a few times. This chain uses TRBV18 with TRBJ1-1; tentatively, D is TRBD1 (5 bases). With 3 bases removed from V and 5 bases from J, the gap between germline ends came to 28 bases. The CDR3 runs to 19 residues. Germline-derived CDR1 and CDR2 are KGHSH and LQKENI. In DNA, the CDR3 is TGTGCCAGCTCACCGACCGAAATAGGGACTTACCCGGTGGAGACTGAAGCTTTCTTT. Protein sequence: CASSPTEIGTYPVETEAFF.

The chain recombines TRBV5-6 with TRBJ1-2, with no clear D. The CDR3 sequence is 12 residues long. V was pared by 3 bases and J by 4 bases, with 7 bases between. From germline, CDR1 is SGHDT and CDR2 YYEEEE. Here the CDR3 reads CASSSTLYGYTF. The DNA of the CDR3 is TGTGCCAGCAGCTCTACCCTCTATGGCTACACCTTC. Full variable domain (remainder filled in from reference TRBV5-6 and TRBJ1-2): DAGVTQSPTHLIKTRGQQVTLRCSPKSGHDTVSWYQQALGQGPQFIFQYYEEEERQRGNFPDRFSGHQFPNYSSELNVNALLLGDSALYLCASSSTLYGYTFGSGTRLTVV.

CDR3 residues: CASLLGIADTQYF. DNA for the CDR3: TGTGCCAGCCTTCTCGGGATCGCAGATACGCAGTATTTT. The V and J genes are TRBV2 and TRBJ2-3, with D tentatively TRBD2 (5 bases). CDR1 and CDR2 from the germline V gene are SNHLY and FYNNEI. CDR3 size: 13 residues. V shed 8 bases and J shed 4 bases, with 13 bases lying between them.

The chain joins TRBV5-1 to TRBJ2-1, with D possibly TRBD2 on 7 matching bases. Germline V gene data show CDR1 as SGHRS and CDR2 as YFSETQ. There are 16 residues in the CDR3. The germline V and J ends were trimmed by 3 bases and 0 bases, with 13 bases remaining between them. As DNA, the CDR3 is TGCGCCAGCAGCTCTGCGGGGGCCGGCTCCTACAATGAGCAGTTCTTC. Translation: CASSSAGAGSYNEQFF.

This chain connects TRBV18 to TRBJ1-2; 7 positions agree with TRBD1. Germline CDR1 is KGHSH and CDR2 is LQKENI. This CDR3 contains 14 residues. The junction had 3 bases not matched to a gene; V was cut back by 4 bases and J by 1 base. The CDR3 is CASSQGAYNYGYTF. In DNA, the CDR3 is TGTGCCAGCTCACAGGGGGCCTATAACTATGGCTACACCTTC.

The chain uses TRBV5-1 and TRBJ1-1; D is unclear. V was cut by 4 bases and J by 1 base, with 14 bases left in between. CDR1 is SGHRS and CDR2 is YFSETQ in the germline V gene. This CDR3 has 15 amino acids. The CDR3 spells CASSLEGTGNTEAFF. The CDR3 nucleotides read TGCGCCAGCAGCCTGGAAGGAACGGGGAACACTGAAGCTTTCTTT.

The chain uses TRBV15 and TRBJ2-7, with 11 nucleotides matching TRBD1. The germline V gene has CDR1 LNHNV and CDR2 YYDKDF (reference sequence). This CDR3 is built from 16 residues. Unmatched junction bases numbered 5, after V lost 0 bases and J lost 4 bases. This CDR3 reads CATSRDPGDRGYEQYF. The CDR3 DNA sequence: TGTGCCACCAGCAGAGATCCAGGGGACAGGGGGTACGAGCAGTACTTC. The variable domain in full, with the rest retrieved from reference TRBV15 and TRBJ2-7, is DAMVIQNPRYQVTQFGKPVTLSCSQTLNHNVMYWYQQKSSQAPKLLFHYYDKDFNNEADTPDNFQSRRPNTSFCFLDIRSPGLGDTAMYLCATSRDPGDRGYEQYFGPGTRLTVT.

CDR3 protein: CASSYTSGNTGELFF. CDR3 sequence (DNA): TGTGCCAGCAGTTACACTAGCGGGAACACCGGGGAGCTGTTTTTT. This chain connects TRBV6-6 to TRBJ2-2; 8 bases are a match to TRBD2. The length of the CDR3 is 15 residues. V lost 2 bases, J lost 1 base, and 0 bases stayed unmatched. Germline lookup yields CDR1 MNHNY and CDR2 SVGAGI (reference sequence).

This clone was seen a few times. The chain is built from TRBV7-9 and TRBJ2-3, with D maybe TRBD2 (6 bases). This CDR3 has 17 residues. With 5 bases removed from V and 1 base from J, the gap between germline ends came to 19 bases. The germline gives CDR1 SEHNR, CDR2 FQNEAQ (reference sequence). The CDR3 DNA reads TGTGCCAGCAGCCCCCAAACGGTCGGCGGGGGCACAGATACGCAGTATTTT. It codes for CASSPQTVGGGTDTQYF.

This chain uses TRBV27 with TRBJ1-1, with D uncertain. The length of the CDR3 is 14 residues. V lost 6 bases and J 3 bases, leaving 14 bases between the germline ends. Germline V gene data show CDR1 as MNHEY and CDR2 as SMNVEV (reference sequence). CDR3: CASSAQAFYTEAFF. The CDR3 nucleotides read TGTGCCAGCAGCGCGCAGGCTTTTTACACTGAAGCTTTCTTT.